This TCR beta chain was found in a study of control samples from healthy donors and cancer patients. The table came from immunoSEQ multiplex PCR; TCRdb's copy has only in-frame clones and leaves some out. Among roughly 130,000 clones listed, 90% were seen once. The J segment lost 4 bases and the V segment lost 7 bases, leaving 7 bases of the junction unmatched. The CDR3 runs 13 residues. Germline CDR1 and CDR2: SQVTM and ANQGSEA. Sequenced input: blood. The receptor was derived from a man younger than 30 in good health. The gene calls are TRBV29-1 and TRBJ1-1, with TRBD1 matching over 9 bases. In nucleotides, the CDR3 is TGCAGCGCCTCCCTGGACAGGGGCACTGAAGCTTTCTTT. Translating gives CSASLDRGTEAFF.